This note documents a single T cell receptor beta chain sequence. Its antigen is unidentified. This specimen comes from a study of radiation and T cells in renal cell carcinoma. Study results and caveats: From baseline, blood top tumor clonotypes peaked at 2 weeks post-radiation. Baseline intratumoral clonotype presence is unknown without pretreatment biopsies.

Per the germline V gene, CDR1 is LNHDA and CDR2 is SQIVND (reference sequence). V was pared by 3 bases and J by 4 bases, with 15 bases between. CDR3 length equals 15 residues. Regarding time point: baseline pretreatment blood. This sample's treatment: 15 Gy SBRT to primary tumor, nephrectomy 4 weeks later. After SBRT, blood was collected at 2 and 4 weeks, plus baseline. Clear cell pathology was present in this patient's renal cell carcinoma. Clones were read by immunoSEQ multiplex PCR, and TCRdb kept only the in-frame ones, dropping some. This sample has 95,000 to 150,000 clones, with around 84% found just once.

The sequence was collected from a woman aged 55-69 years with renal cell carcinoma. The sample in question was blood, obtained from a patient whose treatment included radiotherapy and nephrectomy. This rearrangement joins TRBV19 to TRBJ1-1; possibly TRBD1 for D (6 bases). CDR3 nucleotides: TGTGCCAGTAGTATGTCGGGGGCCGGGGGCACTGAAGCTTTCTTT. Translation gives CASSMSGAGGTEAFF.